Each of the 25 T cell receptor beta chains below was sequenced from the same sample in a study of cytomegalovirus exposure and HLA in healthy donors. PCR was performed using 60 Vbeta and 13 Jbeta primers. Using immunoSEQ multiplex PCR, the repertoire was profiled, and TCRdb retains in-frame clones only, with some absent. The data show hundreds of thousands of clones, about 80% seen once. Source material: PBMCs. These receptors were obtained from a male donor in good health and CMV-seronegative.

This sequence joins TRBV7-9 and TRBJ1-4; 7 positions match TRBD1. Germline trimming cut 3 bases from V and 3 bases from J; bases unmatched to any gene: 4. Germline assignment: CDR1 SEHNR and CDR2 FQNEAQ (reference sequence). This CDR3 contains 15 residues. The CDR3 spells CASSLTTGSNEKLFF. In DNA form, the CDR3 reads TGTGCCAGCAGCTTGACGACAGGGTCTAATGAAAAACTGTTTTTT.

This chain joins TRBV14 and TRBJ2-3; D is ambiguous. Trimming took off 0 bases at V and 5 bases at J, with 6 bases between the two ends. Per germline, CDR1 SGHDN and CDR2 FVKESK. CDR3 length: 13 amino acids. The CDR3 DNA reads as TGTGCCAGCAGCCAAGATCCGGGAGATACGCAGTATTTT. Its protein is CASSQDPGDTQYF.

The V call is TRBV18, the J call TRBJ1-1; 9 bases are a match to TRBD1. The V and J ends lost 6 bases and 6 bases, in that order; junction bases with no gene match: 5. The CDR3 contains 13 residues. CDR1 is KGHSH, CDR2 LQKENI, per germline. CDR3 sequence (DNA): TGTGCCAGCTCCCCTCGACAGGGGGCTGAAGCTTTCTTT. This translates into CASSPRQGAEAFF.

The chain combines TRBV4-1 with TRBJ1-6; the match to TRBD1 covers 9 bases. The CDR3 is made up of 17 amino acids. Looked up from germline, CDR1 is MGHRA and CDR2 is YSYEKL. J lost 7 bases, V lost 1 base, and 8 bases had no gene match. CDR3 nucleotides: TGCGCCAGCAGCCAAGGGGGTTCCGGGACAGGGAATTCACCCCTCCACTTT. Residues: CASSQGGSGTGNSPLHF.

The chain uses TRBV5-4 and TRBJ2-7; possible D gene TRBD1, 6 bases. The CDR3 length is 15 residues. Germline V gene sequence: CDR1 SGHNT, CDR2 YYREEE (reference sequence). V lost 3 bases, J lost 6 bases, and 19 bases lay in between. The CDR3 coding sequence is TGTGCCAGCAGCTCCTTCGTAACAGGGTACGCCGAGCAGTACTTC. It encodes CASSSFVTGYAEQYF.

J is TRBJ1-5 and V is TRBV7-2; no clear D gene. Trimming took 2 bases from V and 7 from J, leaving 12 bases between them. Germline CDR1 is SGHTA and CDR2 is FQGNSA. The CDR3 contains 14 residues. The CDR3 nucleotides are TGTGCCAGCAGCTTACAGGCCCCCAGCCAGCCCCAGCATTTT. This codes for CASSLQAPSQPQHF. Filled out from reference TRBV7-2 and TRBJ1-5, the complete variable domain reads GAGVSQSPSNKVTEKGKDVELRCDPISGHTALYWYRQSLGQGLEFLIYFQGNSAPDKSGLPSDRFSAERTGGSVSTLTIQRTQQEDSAVYLCASSLQAPSQPQHFGDGTRLSIL.

The chain carries TRBV11-3 and TRBJ2-1, with 11 bases lining up with TRBD2. This CDR3 contains 15 residues. V was pared by 1 base and J by 7 bases, with 3 bases of the junction left unmatched. CDR1 is SGHNT, CDR2 YENEEA, per germline. The CDR3 DNA reads as TGTGCCAGCAGCTTAGGTCGACTAGCGGGGAATGAGCAGTTCTTC. It specifies CASSLGRLAGNEQFF.

This chain connects TRBV30 to TRBJ1-2; D is perhaps TRBD1 (6 bases). The CDR3 is made up of 14 amino acids. The V gene's germline CDR1 is GTSNPN and CDR2 SVGIG (reference sequence). Trimming pared 1 base from V and 9 bases from J, leaving 18 bases between. Here the CDR3 reads CAWSAQLQDRRYTF. The DNA of the CDR3 is TGTGCCTGGAGTGCTCAGCTCCAAGACAGGCGCTACACCTTC.

This chain uses TRBV5-5 with TRBJ1-1; D may be TRBD1 (5 bases). The CDR3 covers 15 residues. Trimming removed 6 bases from V and 5 bases from J, with 20 bases in between. Germline V gene lookup returns CDR1 SGHKS and CDR2 YYEKEE (reference sequence). CDR3 sequence reads: CASNRPGARGTEAFF. The CDR3 DNA sequence: TGTGCCAGCAATCGACCCGGGGCACGGGGGACTGAAGCTTTCTTT.

The rearrangement joins TRBV6-6 to TRBJ2-3; D is ambiguous. Trimming took 3 bases from V and 6 from J, leaving 7 bases between them. This CDR3 has 12 amino acids. Germline V lookup: CDR1 MNHNY, CDR2 SVGAGI (reference sequence). Here the CDR3 DNA reads TGTGCCAGCAGTTATGTGTCGGATACGCAGTATTTT. Translation: CASSYVSDTQYF.

The chain is built from TRBV6-1 and TRBJ1-2; TRBD1 might be the D (6 bases). The CDR3 has 15 amino acids. V was cut by 4 bases and J by 2 bases, with 14 bases left in between. The V gene's germline CDR1 is MNHNS and CDR2 SASEGT. The CDR3: CASSATLTGNYGYTF. In nucleotides, the CDR3 is TGTGCCAGCAGTGCCACACTTACAGGGAACTATGGCTACACCTTC.

CDR3 in amino acids: CASSMLVSSGNTIYF. The CDR3 nucleotides are TGTGCCAGTAGTATGTTGGTGAGCTCTGGAAACACCATATATTTT. V and J are TRBV19 and TRBJ1-3, with unresolved D. V lost 3 bases, J lost 0 bases, and 9 bases lay in between. Germline values: CDR1 LNHDA, CDR2 SQIVND (reference sequence). This CDR3 is built from 15 residues. The full variable domain, its missing parts supplied by reference TRBV19 and TRBJ1-3, is DGGITQSPKYLFRKEGQNVTLSCEQNLNHDAMYWYRQDPGQGLRLIYYSQIVNDFQKGDIAEGYSVSREKKESFPLTVTSAQKNPTAFYLCASSMLVSSGNTIYFGEGSWLTVV.

The rearrangement joins TRBV28 to TRBJ2-3; 8 nucleotides agree with TRBD2. The CDR3 is 17 residues long. Germline V gives CDR1 MDHEN, CDR2 SYDVKM. With V trimmed by 8 bases and J by 6 bases, 19 bases remained unmatched. The CDR3 sequence: CASFPRVGSGVQDTQYF. The CDR3 DNA reads as TGTGCCAGCTTCCCCCGTGTCGGTAGCGGGGTTCAGGATACGCAGTATTTT.

The rearrangement uses TRBV28 and TRBJ2-2, with 11 positions matching TRBD2. This CDR3 has 15 amino acids. Germline lookup yields CDR1 MDHEN and CDR2 SYDVKM. J lost 4 bases, V lost 3 bases, and 1 base had no gene match. The CDR3 DNA reads TGTGCCAGCAGTTTTAGCGGGAGGGCCACCGGGGAGCTGTTTTTT. The encoded protein is CASSFSGRATGELFF.

This sequence joins TRBV13 and TRBJ1-5; TRBD1 matches at 9 bases. The V gene end was trimmed by 5 bases and the J gene end by 1 base; junction bases not matched to a gene: 6. The CDR3 spans 16 residues. Germline values: CDR1 PRHDT, CDR2 FYEKMQ (reference sequence). The CDR3 reads CASSISGTGSNQPQHF. DNA for the CDR3: TGTGCCAGCAGCATTTCCGGGACAGGGAGCAATCAGCCCCAGCATTTT.

V gene TRBV29-1 combines with J gene TRBJ1-2, with 9 bases that match TRBD1. V lost 3 bases to trimming and J lost 2 bases; unmatched junction nucleotides: 7. The CDR3 runs to 15 residues. Germline V lookup: CDR1 SQVTM, CDR2 ANQGSEA. The CDR3 sequence: CSVEHKGQGNYGYTF. In nucleotides, the CDR3 is TGCAGCGTTGAGCATAAGGGACAGGGAAACTATGGCTACACCTTC.

This clone has just one count. The gene calls are TRBV30 and TRBJ1-5; D is possibly TRBD1 (6 bases). Trimming cost V 0 bases and J 1 base, with 16 bases left between them. Germline CDR1 GTSNPN, CDR2 SVGIG (reference sequence). The CDR3 contains 17 residues. The CDR3 DNA sequence: TGTGCCTGGAGTGTAGGGGTTGGGAGGGGGAGCAATCAGCCCCAGCATTTT. Translated, it gives CAWSVGVGRGSNQPQHF. Together with reference TRBV30 and TRBJ1-5, the CDR3 gives the full variable domain: SQTIHQWPATLVQPVGSPLSLECTVEGTSNPNLYWYRQAAGRGLQLLFYSVGIGQISSEVPQNLSASRPQDRQFILSSKKLLLSDSGFYLCAWSVGVGRGSNQPQHFGDGTRLSIL.

The rearrangement links TRBV7-7 to TRBJ2-5; D is unresolved. V was trimmed by 1 base and J by 1 base, leaving 4 bases between them. CDR3 length equals 13 residues. Per germline, CDR1 SSHAT and CDR2 FNYEAQ (reference sequence). The CDR3: CASSLDSQETQYF. The CDR3 DNA reads TGTGCCAGCAGCTTAGACAGCCAAGAGACCCAGTACTTC.

V and J are TRBV4-2 and TRBJ1-3; no clear D gene. V gave up 2 bases and J gave up 4 bases, with 12 bases separating them. This CDR3 has 15 residues. CDR1 LGHNA and CDR2 YNFKEQ come from the germline V gene. CDR3 DNA sequence: TGTGCCAGCAGCCAACGTCGGGAGGCAGGAAACACCATATATTTT. Its protein product is CASSQRREAGNTIYF.

V usage is TRBV6-5 and J usage is TRBJ2-7; 7 nucleotides agree with TRBD1. This CDR3 spans 15 amino acids. Germline V lookup: CDR1 MNHEY, CDR2 SVGAGI. V dropped 6 bases and J dropped 2; count of bases not matched to a gene: 10. Here the CDR3 reads CASSSPGQPTYEQYF. The CDR3 nucleotides read TGTGCCAGCAGCTCACCGGGACAGCCAACCTACGAGCAGTACTTC.

The chain links TRBV9 to TRBJ2-5; D is perhaps TRBD2 (7 bases). CDR1 and CDR2 (germline): SGDLS, YYNGEE. This CDR3 has 15 amino acids. Trimming shortened V by 0 bases and J by 5 bases, and 14 bases separated the two germline ends. The CDR3 spells CASSVAGGPGETQYF. The CDR3 DNA sequence: TGTGCCAGCAGCGTAGCGGGGGGCCCGGGGGAGACCCAGTACTTC.

The V and J genes are TRBV29-1 and TRBJ2-1, with 8 bases fitting TRBD1. This CDR3 is built from 13 residues. Looked up from germline, CDR1 is SQVTM and CDR2 is ANQGSEA. V shed 2 bases and J 8 bases; nucleotides not matched to a gene: 5. CDR3 loop: CSVELDRVHEQFF. The DNA of the CDR3 is TGCAGCGTTGAACTGGACAGGGTCCATGAGCAGTTCTTC.

The V and J genes are TRBV10-1 and TRBJ2-1; a weak D match, TRBD2 (6 bases). The CDR3 is 15 residues long. Germline-derived CDR1 and CDR2 are WNHNN and SYGVQD (reference sequence). The V end lost 0 bases, the J end lost 3 bases, and 9 bases lay between the germline ends. The CDR3 region has the DNA TGCGCCAGCAGTGAGTCGGGACTTCACTACAATGAGCAGTTCTTC. Amino acid sequence: CASSESGLHYNEQFF.

In this sample, this clone turned up once. V and J are TRBV4-1 and TRBJ2-7; D call uncertain. This CDR3 is 12 amino acids long. The germline V and J ends were trimmed by 3 bases and 0 bases, with 3 bases remaining between them. The V gene's germline CDR1 is MGHRA and CDR2 YSYEKL. The CDR3 coding sequence is TGCGCCAGCAGCCACGTCTCCTACGAGCAGTACTTC. It yields the protein CASSHVSYEQYF.

The rearrangement uses TRBV19 and TRBJ1-5; 7 positions agree with TRBD1. The V gene end was trimmed by 6 bases and the J gene end by 4 bases; junction bases not matched to a gene: 12. Germline loops: CDR1 LNHDA, CDR2 SQIVND (reference sequence). The CDR3 runs 16 residues. This chain's CDR3 is CASRGWRTGSNQPQHF. The CDR3, as DNA: TGTGCCAGTAGGGGTTGGAGGACAGGATCTAATCAGCCCCAGCATTTT. Together with reference TRBV19 and TRBJ1-5, the CDR3 gives the full variable domain: DGGITQSPKYLFRKEGQNVTLSCEQNLNHDAMYWYRQDPGQGLRLIYYSQIVNDFQKGDIAEGYSVSREKKESFPLTVTSAQKNPTAFYLCASRGWRTGSNQPQHFGDGTRLSIL.